These T cell receptor beta chains were read from a single sample in a study of shared clonotypes between healthy human individuals. Here immunoSEQ multiplex PCR was the method, and the copy in TCRdb shows in-frame clones only, minus some. The data contain approximately 2.5 million clones, 85% to 95% of them singletons. Input material: naive CD4+ T cells sorted from blood. These TCRs come from a man aged 18 to 30 in good health. CDR3s include the opening cysteine and the closing phenylalanine or tryptophan. D genes are given only for firm matches. Not every row has a clone size; where given, it reads once, few, many or a size class.

clone_size	d_call	v_call	j_call	cdr3_aa	cdr3_nt
NA	NA	TRBV27	TRBJ1-6	CASSPGIYNSPLHF	TGTGCCAGCAGTCCGGGAATTTATAATTCACCCCTCCACTTT
NA	TRBD1	TRBV6-5	TRBJ2-2	CASRPTGANTGELFF	TGTGCCAGCAGACCAACAGGGGCGAACACCGGGGAGCTGTTTTTT
few	NA	TRBV7-9	TRBJ1-1	CASRNTVLGNTEAFF	TGTGCCAGCAGGAATACCGTTTTGGGGAACACTGAAGCTTTCTTT
NA	NA	TRBV6-5	TRBJ2-3	CASSSRGDTQYF	TGTGCCAGCAGTTCGAGGGGGGATACGCAGTATTTT
NA	TRBD1	TRBV5-5	TRBJ2-7	CASSLVPGQGPYEQYF	TGTGCCAGCAGCTTGGTTCCGGGACAGGGCCCCTACGAGCAGTACTTC
NA	NA	TRBV7-2	TRBJ2-5	CASSSQGGPETQYF	TGTGCCAGCAGCTCCCAGGGGGGGCCGGAGACCCAGTACTTC
NA	NA	TRBV27	TRBJ1-2	CASSAEPGHLDYGYTF	TGTGCCAGCAGTGCCGAACCGGGACATTTAGACTATGGCTACACCTTC
NA	NA	TRBV19	TRBJ1-4	CASSNPAGPTNEKLFF	TGTGCCAGTAGTAACCCGGCGGGACCGACTAATGAAAAACTGTTTTTT
NA	NA	TRBV14	TRBJ2-6	CASSQGGHGANVLTF	TGTGCCAGCAGCCAAGGCGGGCACGGGGCCAACGTCCTGACTTTC
NA	TRBD2	TRBV4-1	TRBJ2-7	CASSPGLAGGTAYEQYF	TGCGCCAGCAGCCCCGGACTAGCGGGAGGGACGGCCTACGAGCAGTACTTC
NA	TRBD2	TRBV30	TRBJ2-7	CAWKGTSKGYEQYF	TGTGCCTGGAAAGGGACTAGCAAGGGCTACGAGCAGTACTTC
NA	NA	TRBV6-6	TRBJ2-7	CASVPQRNRYEQYF	TGTGCCAGCGTCCCACAGCGAAACCGCTACGAGCAGTACTTC
NA	NA	TRBV6-5	TRBJ1-1	CASSYSRLTGGTEAFF	TGTGCCAGCAGTTACTCGAGGCTAACTGGGGGCACTGAAGCTTTCTTT
NA	NA	TRBV6-5	TRBJ1-2	CASSPANYGYTF	TGTGCCAGTAGTCCCGCTAACTATGGCTACACCTTC
few	NA	TRBV6-5	TRBJ1-1	CASSGQGTNTEAFF	TGTGCCAGCTCCGGGCAGGGGACGAACACTGAAGCTTTCTTT
NA	NA	TRBV7-2	TRBJ1-1	CASSLGPGENTEAFF	TGTGCCAGCAGCTTAGGACCAGGGGAGAACACTGAAGCTTTCTTT
NA	NA	TRBV30	TRBJ2-2	CAWSVIGELFF	TGTGCCTGGAGTGTAATCGGGGAGCTGTTTTTT
NA	NA	TRBV19	TRBJ1-2	CASLNRDNYGYTF	TGTGCCAGTCTAAACCGGGACAACTATGGCTACACCTTC
NA	TRBD1	TRBV5-1	TRBJ1-4	CASSSGQGGEKLFF	TGCGCCAGCAGCTCAGGACAGGGTGGTGAAAAACTGTTTTTT
NA	NA	TRBV10-3	TRBJ2-3	CAISIDGIPTDTQYF	TGTGCCATCAGTATCGATGGGATACCGACAGATACGCAGTATTTT
once	NA	TRBV5-1	TRBJ2-6	CASSDQTGANVLTF	TGCGCCAGCAGCGATCAGACTGGGGCCAACGTCCTGACTTTC
once	NA	TRBV10-3	TRBJ2-6	CAITGNLLGANVLTF	TGTGCCATCACTGGAAACCTGCTCGGGGCCAACGTCCTGACTTTC
NA	TRBD1	TRBV13	TRBJ1-1	CASSSRQGKNTEAFF	TGTGCCAGCAGCTCTCGACAGGGCAAGAACACTGAAGCTTTCTTT
NA	NA	TRBV2	TRBJ2-7	CASSEGQGSTYEQYF	TGTGCCAGCAGTGAGGGGCAGGGGTCTACCTACGAGCAGTACTTC
few	NA	TRBV5-1	TRBJ1-6	CASSLEGSNSPLHF	TGCGCCAGCAGCTTGGAAGGCAGCAATTCACCCCTCCACTTT
NA	TRBD2	TRBV2	TRBJ2-1	CASSLEREIGGEQFF	TGTGCCAGCAGCCTGGAGCGGGAGATAGGGGGTGAGCAGTTCTTC
NA	NA	TRBV28	TRBJ2-7	CASSVRAGSYEQYF	TGTGCCAGCAGTGTAAGGGCGGGGTCCTACGAGCAGTACTTC
NA	TRBD1	TRBV5-1	TRBJ2-2	CASSGGQGTGELFF	TGCGCCAGCAGCGGTGGACAGGGCACCGGGGAGCTGTTTTTT